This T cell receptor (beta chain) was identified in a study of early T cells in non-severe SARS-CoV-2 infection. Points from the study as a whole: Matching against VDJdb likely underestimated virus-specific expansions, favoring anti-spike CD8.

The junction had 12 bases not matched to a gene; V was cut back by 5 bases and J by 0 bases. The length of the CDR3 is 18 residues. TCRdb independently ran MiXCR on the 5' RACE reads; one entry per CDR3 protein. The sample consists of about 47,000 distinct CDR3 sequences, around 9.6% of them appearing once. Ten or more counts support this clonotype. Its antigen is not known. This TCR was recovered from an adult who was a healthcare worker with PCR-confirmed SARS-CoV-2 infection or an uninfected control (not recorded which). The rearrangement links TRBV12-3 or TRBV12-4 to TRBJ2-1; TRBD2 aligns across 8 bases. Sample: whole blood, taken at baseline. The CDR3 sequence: CASSPGGRRGGSYNEQFF. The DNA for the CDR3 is TGTGCCAGCAGTCCGGGGGGGCGGAGAGGAGGCTCCTACAATGAGCAGTTCTTC.